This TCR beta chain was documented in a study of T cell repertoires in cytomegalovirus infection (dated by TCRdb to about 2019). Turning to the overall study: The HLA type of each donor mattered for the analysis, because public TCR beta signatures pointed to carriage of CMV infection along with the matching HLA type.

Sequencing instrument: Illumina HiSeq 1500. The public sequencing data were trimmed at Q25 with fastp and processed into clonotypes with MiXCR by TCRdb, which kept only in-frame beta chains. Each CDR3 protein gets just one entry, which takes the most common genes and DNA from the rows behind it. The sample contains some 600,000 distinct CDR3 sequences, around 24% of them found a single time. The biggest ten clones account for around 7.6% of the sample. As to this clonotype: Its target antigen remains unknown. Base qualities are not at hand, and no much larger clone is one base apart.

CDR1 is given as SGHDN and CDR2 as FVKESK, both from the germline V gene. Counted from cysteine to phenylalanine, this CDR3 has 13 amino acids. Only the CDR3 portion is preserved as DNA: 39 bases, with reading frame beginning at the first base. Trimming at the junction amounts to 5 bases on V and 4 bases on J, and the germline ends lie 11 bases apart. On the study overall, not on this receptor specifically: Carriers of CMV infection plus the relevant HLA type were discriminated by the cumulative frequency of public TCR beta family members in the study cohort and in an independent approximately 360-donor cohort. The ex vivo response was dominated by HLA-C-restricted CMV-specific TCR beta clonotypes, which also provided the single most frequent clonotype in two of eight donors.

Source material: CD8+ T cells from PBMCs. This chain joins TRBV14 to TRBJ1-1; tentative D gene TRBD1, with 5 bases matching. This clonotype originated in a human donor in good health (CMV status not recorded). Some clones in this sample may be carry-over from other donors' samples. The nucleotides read TGTGCCAGCAGCTCTTTGGGGGGCACTGAAGCTTTCTTT. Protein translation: CASSSLGGTEAFF.